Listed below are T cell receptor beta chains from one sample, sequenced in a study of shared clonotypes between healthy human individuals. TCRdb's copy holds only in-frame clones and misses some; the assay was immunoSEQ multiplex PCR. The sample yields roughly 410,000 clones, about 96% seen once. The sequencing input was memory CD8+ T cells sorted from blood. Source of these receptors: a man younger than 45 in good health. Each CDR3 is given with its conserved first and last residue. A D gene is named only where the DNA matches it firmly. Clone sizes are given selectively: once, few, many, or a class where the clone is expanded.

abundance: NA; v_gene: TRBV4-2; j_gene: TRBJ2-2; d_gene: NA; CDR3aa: CASSQNVLKATFTGELFF; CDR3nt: TGTGCCAGCAGCCAAAATGTTCTGAAAGCGACTTTTACCGGGGAGCTGTTTTTT
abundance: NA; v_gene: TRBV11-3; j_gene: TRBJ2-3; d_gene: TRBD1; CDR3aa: CASSLGGTAYTDTQYF; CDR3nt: TGTGCCAGCAGCTTAGGGGGGACAGCCTACACAGATACGCAGTATTTT
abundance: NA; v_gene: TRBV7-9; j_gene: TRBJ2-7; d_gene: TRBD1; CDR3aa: CASSLSGQATEQYF; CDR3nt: TGTGCCAGCAGCTTATCAGGACAGGCAACCGAGCAGTACTTC
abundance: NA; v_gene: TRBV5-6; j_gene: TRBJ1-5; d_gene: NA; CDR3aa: CASSWGGPFDLSNQPQHF; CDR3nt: TGTGCCAGCAGCTGGGGCGGACCCTTCGATCTTAGCAATCAGCCCCAGCATTTT
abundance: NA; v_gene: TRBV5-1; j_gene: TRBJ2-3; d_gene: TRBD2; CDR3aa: CASSLEREGSDTQYF; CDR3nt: TGCGCCAGCAGCTTGGAGCGGGAGGGGTCAGATACGCAGTATTTT
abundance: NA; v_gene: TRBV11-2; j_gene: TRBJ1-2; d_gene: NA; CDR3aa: CASSSTGILNYGYTF; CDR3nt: TGTGCCAGCAGCTCAACAGGGATCCTTAACTATGGCTACACCTTC
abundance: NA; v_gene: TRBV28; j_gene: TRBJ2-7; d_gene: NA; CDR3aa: CASTLGGSYEQYF; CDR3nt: TGTGCCAGCACCCTCGGGGGCTCCTACGAGCAGTACTTC
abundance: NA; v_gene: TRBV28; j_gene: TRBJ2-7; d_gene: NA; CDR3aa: CASSFLAGGAYEQYF; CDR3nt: TGTGCCAGCAGTTTTCTGGCAGGTGGAGCCTACGAGCAGTACTTC
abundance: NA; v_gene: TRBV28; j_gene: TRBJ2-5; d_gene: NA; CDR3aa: CASSLPGRETQYF; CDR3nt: TGTGCCAGCAGTTTGCCAGGGAGGGAGACCCAGTACTTC
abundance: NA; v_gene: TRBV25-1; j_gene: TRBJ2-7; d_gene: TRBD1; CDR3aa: CASQGQGTYEQYF; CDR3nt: TGTGCCTCCCAAGGACAGGGGACCTACGAGCAGTACTTC
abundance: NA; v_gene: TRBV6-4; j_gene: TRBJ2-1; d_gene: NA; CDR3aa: CASSDWAGDEQFF; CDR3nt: TGTGCCAGCAGTGACTGGGCTGGAGATGAGCAGTTCTTC
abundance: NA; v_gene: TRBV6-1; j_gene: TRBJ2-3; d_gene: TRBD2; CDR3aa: CASSKGQPYNRREGRADTQYF; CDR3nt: TGTGCCAGCAGTAAAGGGCAACCCTATAATCGGCGGGAGGGCCGGGCAGATACGCAGTATTTT
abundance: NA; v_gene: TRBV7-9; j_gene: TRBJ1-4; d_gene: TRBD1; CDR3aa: CASSLATRTGEKLFF; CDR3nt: TGTGCCAGCAGCTTAGCGACCCGGACAGGGGAAAAACTGTTTTTT
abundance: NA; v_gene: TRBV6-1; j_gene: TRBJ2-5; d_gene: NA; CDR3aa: CASSGKVALETQYF; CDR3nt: TGTGCCAGCAGTGGAAAGGTGGCGTTGGAGACCCAGTACTTC
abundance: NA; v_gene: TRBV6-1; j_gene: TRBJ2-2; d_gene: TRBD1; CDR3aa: CASSPGQGDTGELFF; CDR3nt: TGTGCCAGCAGCCCGGGACAGGGAGACACCGGGGAGCTGTTTTTT
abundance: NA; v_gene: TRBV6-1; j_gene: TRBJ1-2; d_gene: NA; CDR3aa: CASSEPGNEYGYTF; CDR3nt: TGTGCCAGCAGTGAGCCAGGGAATGAGTATGGCTACACCTTC
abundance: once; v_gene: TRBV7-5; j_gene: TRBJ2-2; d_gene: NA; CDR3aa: CARKGPSGSSSGELFF; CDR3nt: TGTGCCAGAAAAGGTCCTAGCGGGAGTTCGAGCGGGGAGCTGTTTTTT